These 10 T cell receptor beta chains originate from one sample sequenced in a study of blood T cell repertoires in COVID-19. Measured with immunoSEQ multiplex PCR; TCRdb has only the in-frame clones, and not every one. The sample carries 150,000 or so clones, around 90% recorded once. The sequencing sample was made of PBMCs or T cells enriched from blood (not recorded which). The receptors were gathered from a woman in her 40s who had been exposed to COVID-19.

The chain employs TRBV6-2 or TRBV6-3 and TRBJ1-1; D gene unclear. V was pared by 2 bases and J by 4 bases, with 11 bases between. CDR3 length: 14 residues. CDR1 and CDR2 (germline): MNHEY, SVGEGT. Here the CDR3 reads CASSYPLLSTEAFF. The CDR3 nucleotides read TGTGCCAGCAGTTACCCCTTGCTCAGCACTGAAGCTTTCTTT.

The genes are TRBV28 and TRBJ2-4, with 11 nucleotides matching TRBD1. The CDR3 runs 15 residues. The V gene's germline CDR1 is MDHEN and CDR2 SYDVKM. V gave up 5 bases and J gave up 7 bases; unmatched junction bases: 7. DNA of the CDR3: TGTGCCAGCAGTCCCCGGGACAGGGGGTCTAACATTCAGTACTTC. The encoded protein is CASSPRDRGSNIQYF.

The CDR3: CASSESLAGSPNTDTQYF. CDR3 bases: TGCGCCAGCAGTGAGTCACTAGCGGGAAGCCCCAACACAGATACGCAGTATTTT. The J gene is TRBJ2-3, the V gene TRBV10-1; 10 bases match TRBD2. Germline lookup yields CDR1 WNHNN and CDR2 SYGVQD (reference sequence). CDR3 length: 18 residues. The ends lost 0 bases at V and 2 bases at J; junction bases unmatched: 8.

This chain links TRBV5-1 with TRBJ1-2, with 12 bases lining up with TRBD1. The V and J ends lost 1 base and 8 bases, in that order; junction bases with no gene match: 6. This CDR3 is 15 amino acids long. Per the germline V gene, CDR1 is SGHRS and CDR2 is YFSETQ. This CDR3 is CASSLLGQGAGGYTF. For the CDR3, the DNA is TGCGCCAGCAGCTTGTTGGGACAGGGGGCAGGCGGCTACACCTTC.

This clone was seen a single time. The chain employs TRBV4-1 and TRBJ2-4; 16 nucleotides agree with TRBD2. Trimming removed 3 bases from V and 0 bases from J; junction bases left unmatched: 2. The CDR3 covers 18 residues. Germline loops: CDR1 MGHRA, CDR2 YSYEKL. CDR3 region: CASSQGLAGGIAKNIQYF. As DNA, the CDR3 is TGCGCCAGCAGCCAGGGACTAGCGGGGGGGATAGCCAAAAACATTCAGTACTTC.

This chain joins TRBV18 and TRBJ1-1; D is possibly TRBD1 (6 bases). Per the germline V gene, CDR1 is KGHSH and CDR2 is LQKENI. Trimming cost V 6 bases and J 1 base, with 9 bases left between them. The CDR3 runs to 13 residues. The CDR3 DNA reads as TGTGCCAGCTCGGCAGGGGAGAACACTGAAGCTTTCTTT. It yields the protein CASSAGENTEAFF.

This rearrangement joins TRBV5-8 to TRBJ1-2; tentative D call: TRBD1 (5 bases). This CDR3 is 13 amino acids long. Trimming took off 4 bases at V and 4 bases at J, with 11 bases between the two ends. Germline loops: CDR1 SGHTS, CDR2 YDEGEE. As DNA, the CDR3 is TGTGCCAGCAGCCTGGGACTGCCCTATGGCTACACCTTC. This translates into CASSLGLPYGYTF.

The chain recombines TRBV4-2 with TRBJ2-3, with 10 bases lining up with TRBD2. The V gene end was trimmed by 0 bases and the J gene end by 6 bases; junction bases not matched to a gene: 6. The germline V gene has CDR1 LGHNA and CDR2 YNFKEQ. The CDR3 covers 16 residues. The CDR3 loop is CASSQDASGGADTQYF. The CDR3 DNA reads as TGTGCCAGCAGCCAAGATGCCAGCGGGGGGGCTGATACGCAGTATTTT.

This chain links TRBV9 with TRBJ1-1; a possible D gene is TRBD1 (5 bases). CDR3 length: 15 residues. Trimming shortened V by 1 base and J by 1 base, and 11 bases separated the two germline ends. Germline CDR1 and CDR2: SGDLS and YYNGEE. The CDR3: CASSVTQGPNTEAFF. DNA for the CDR3: TGTGCCAGCAGCGTAACGCAGGGCCCGAACACTGAAGCTTTCTTT.

This chain uses TRBV10-1 with TRBJ2-7; TRBD1 matches 7 bases. The germline V gene encodes CDR1 WNHNN and CDR2 SYGVQD (reference sequence). Trimming took 5 bases from V and 3 from J; bases not matched to a gene: 7. The CDR3 totals 14 residues. CDR3 amino acids: CASSSRDSFYEQYF. CDR3 bases: TGCGCCAGCAGTAGCCGGGACAGCTTCTACGAGCAGTACTTC.